The clone carrying this T cell receptor (beta chain) was counted ten times or more. The antigen is unknown. Thyroid ultrasound and orbital computed tomography, with clinical symptoms and serum thyroxine and TRAb, informed diagnoses. Trimming cost V 3 bases and J 0 bases, with 13 bases left between them. Looked up from germline, CDR1 is KGHSH and CDR2 is LQKENI. This CDR3 contains 16 residues. The data are from a study of T cells in Graves' hyperthyroidism and ophthalmopathy. Study conclusions and caveats: By a 13 V-J model, ophthalmopathy was set apart from stable hyperthyroidism.

Amplification targeted TCR beta CDR3 regions from RNA transcripts. The HTBI set primed first-round TCR CDR3 RT-PCR. Each CDR3 protein is one row after TCRdb ran MiXCR on the multiplex PCR reads. The sample lists 340,000 or so distinct CDR3 sequences; over 15% were seen once. The J gene is TRBJ2-3, the V gene TRBV18; the D is unclear. What was sequenced was blood. The sequence was collected from a woman between 50 and 59 years old with Graves' hyperthyroidism. The CDR3 DNA is TGTGCCAGCTCACCTCAGCGCCTCAGGAGCACAGATACGCAGTATTTT. This sequence encodes CASSPQRLRSTDTQYF.